This TCR beta chain is from a study of Ad26.COV2.S vaccination and SARS-CoV-2 variants. Turning to the study itself: This donor came from the COV1001 trial of Ad26.COV2.S. Dosing was one shot or two shots 56 days apart. The study's findings and limits: Substantial breadth was reported for post-vaccination spike-specific CD8+ and CD4+ T cells.

The V gene's germline CDR1 is SNHLY and CDR2 FYNNEI. The CDR3 covers 19 residues. Trimming at V came to 7 bases and at J to 4 bases, leaving 19 bases not matched to a gene. Treatment: some 20 received Ad26.COV2.S at low or high dose, single or two shots; 5 received placebo; per-sample allocation not given. Sampling happened 63 days after the first vaccine or placebo injection. As concerns this clone: Its antigen is not known.

The assay was immunoSEQ multiplex PCR, and TCRdb's table has in-frame clones only and misses some. The table shows hundreds of thousands of clones, with 87% occurring only once. The chain couples TRBV2 to TRBJ2-2, with TRBD1 identical over 9 bases. This clonotype was sampled from a person between 18 and 65 years old who received the Ad26.COV2.S COVID-19 vaccine or a placebo. Sequencing used peripheral blood, obtained in a trial of Ad26.COV2.S vaccine versus placebo. CDR3 in amino acids: CASTRGGQGFPRGTGELFF. CDR3 in DNA: TGTGCCAGCACTCGAGGTGGACAGGGGTTCCCGCGAGGCACCGGGGAGCTGTTTTTT.